This T cell receptor beta chain is from a study of cytomegalovirus exposure and HLA in healthy donors (dated by TCRdb to the late 2010s). About the study as a whole: The 666 repertoires of the first cohort and the roughly 110 validation repertoires were produced on the same platform, according to a later analysis. The aim of the study was to test whether cataloging public T cell receptors could identify signatures of past pathogen exposure. High-throughput TCR immunosequencing, statistical association of individual TCRs with disease status, and machine learning were combined to predict cytomegalovirus infection status. Along with the roughly 610-subject first cohort, a separate validation cohort of over a hundred different subjects was used. Study-wide findings and limitations: Subsequent analysis determined that TCRs grouped into clusters in the first cohort also showed a tendency toward co-occurrence across the 120 or so validation repertoires, and approximately 94% of cluster scores exceeded 0. In vitro tests confirmed that a few of the cytomegalovirus-associated TCR beta chains recognize cytomegalovirus antigens. Cytomegalovirus status was reported to be diagnosed by the classifier with high specificity and sensitivity in both the original and validation cohorts. Across donors, most TCR sequences were observed very rarely, whereas some public TCRs were present in many individuals. The authors suggested that the approach could potentially be extended to other disease states and immunological phenotypes. All 130 or so repertoires were used to score co-occurrence in the validation cohort in a later analysis, because that analysis had no HLA typing for the cohort. The study listed 150 to 200 TCR beta chains as associated with cytomegalovirus.

Separate from the roughly 660-subject first cohort, the validation cohort of roughly 120 subjects was the group to which the donors belonged. The library relied on the immunoSEQ multiplex PCR assay. Regarding the original processing steps: A statistical classification framework was developed to diagnose cytomegalovirus status using the catalog of TCR beta chain sequences. This immuneACCESS table, as held by TCRdb, lists in-frame sequences with V and J called but not all clones. Of the missing ones, under half trace to an unresolved V gene in checked studies; the others have no known cause. V and J calls and clone size are those listed in that table; D and trimming were worked out from the DNA. Here the sample has tens of thousands of clones; more than 85% occur a single time. Together, the top ten hold around 1.5% of the sample. V ends up 2 bases short and J 4 bases short, with an unmatched junction base count of 8. Based on the germline V gene, the CDR1 and CDR2 sequences are ENHRY and SYGVKD. Measured from the cysteine to the phenylalanine, the CDR3 is 15 residues long. Here the CDR3 DNA is all that survives: 45 bases in frame from base 1.

In the case of this clone: Its antigen specificity is not known. Base-call qualities are not available, and no considerably larger clone is one nucleotide away.

The rearranged chain carries TRBV10-3 and TRBJ2-7, and TRBD2 matches 7 of the central bases. The TCR sequence derives from a young woman in good health and CMV-seronegative. Sequences were obtained from PBMCs. Here the CDR3 is given as CAISEPTGSGYEQYF. The DNA sequence follows: TGTGCCATCAGTGAGCCTACTGGTAGCGGGTACGAGCAGTACTTC.